Included here is one T cell receptor beta chain sequence, with context. Its target antigen remains unknown. No quality values exist for individual bases; no much larger clone is one base distant. The method behind the library was the immunoSEQ multiplex PCR assay. The original methods were these. To diagnose cytomegalovirus status from the catalog of TCR beta chain sequences, a statistical classification framework was built. Imported from immuneACCESS, the table was reduced by TCRdb to in-frame sequences with V and J called. These copies leave out some clones; in studies compared against another copy, an unresolved V gene accounts for under half, and the cause of the remainder is not known. D and trimming were read from the DNA, whereas the V and J calls and clone size are those reported in that table. The sample table lists 150,000 to 200,000 clones, around 84% of them with a count of one. Less than 9% of the sample goes to the ten largest clones.

This sample was included in a study of cytomegalovirus exposure and HLA in healthy donors (dated by TCRdb to about 2017). At the level of the whole study: According to a later analysis, one platform produced both the approximately 110 validation repertoires and the 666 repertoires of the first cohort. The study aimed to test whether cataloging public T cell receptors could reveal signatures of past pathogen exposure. Along with the approximately 700-subject first cohort, a separate validation cohort of over 90 different subjects was used. High-throughput TCR immunosequencing, statistical association of individual TCRs with disease status, and machine learning were combined to predict cytomegalovirus infection status.

The donors belonged to the validation cohort of approximately 130 subjects, which was separate from the approximately 610-subject first cohort. Trimming takes 7 bases off V and 3 bases off J; junction bases not matched to a gene: 15. Reading from cysteine to phenylalanine, the CDR3 counts 17 amino acids. Only the CDR3 DNA is retained, 51 bases long and in frame from the first base. From the germline V gene, CDR1 is MDHEN and CDR2 is SYDVKM. The research as a whole found: In vitro tests confirmed that three of the cytomegalovirus-associated TCR beta chains recognize cytomegalovirus antigens. A later analysis had no HLA typing for the validation cohort, so co-occurrence there was scored across all 110 or so repertoires. Across donors, most TCR sequences were observed very rarely, whereas some public TCRs were present in many individuals. A later analysis found that TCRs clustered in the first cohort also tended to co-occur in the 95 to 150 validation repertoires, with 90% to 95% of cluster scores above 0. The study gave a list of 150 to 200 TCR beta chains associated with cytomegalovirus. It was suggested by the authors that the approach could potentially be generalized to other disease states and immunological phenotypes. In both the original and validation cohorts, the classifier was reported to diagnose cytomegalovirus status with high specificity and sensitivity.

The rearranged chain carries TRBV28 and TRBJ2-7, with 10 junctional bases fitting TRBD1. The origin of this receptor is a man younger than 35 in good health and CMV-seropositive. The sequencing input was PBMCs. In nucleotides, the sequence is TGTGCCAGCACCGACTGGGACAGGGGTTTTGTAAACTACGAGCAGTACTTC. This is translated as CASTDWDRGFVNYEQYF.